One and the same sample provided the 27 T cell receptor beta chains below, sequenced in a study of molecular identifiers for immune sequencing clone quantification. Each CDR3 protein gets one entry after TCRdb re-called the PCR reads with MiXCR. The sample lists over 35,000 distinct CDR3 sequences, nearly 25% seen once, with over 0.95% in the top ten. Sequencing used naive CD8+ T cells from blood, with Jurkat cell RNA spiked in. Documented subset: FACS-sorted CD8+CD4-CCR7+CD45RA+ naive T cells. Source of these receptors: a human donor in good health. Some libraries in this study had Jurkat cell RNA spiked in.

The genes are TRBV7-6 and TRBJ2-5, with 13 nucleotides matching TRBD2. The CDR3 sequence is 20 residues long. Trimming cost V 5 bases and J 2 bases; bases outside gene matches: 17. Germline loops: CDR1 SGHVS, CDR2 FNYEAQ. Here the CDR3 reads CASSTQRGGLAGVRQETQYF. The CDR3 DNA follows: TGTGCCAGCAGCACACAAAGAGGTGGACTAGCGGGAGTAAGACAAGAGACCCAGTACTTC.

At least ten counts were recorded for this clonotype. The CDR3 DNA follows: TGTGCCAGCAGCCAAGATGCGCTGTCAGGGGTATTCTATGGCTACACCTTC. This translates into CASSQDALSGVFYGYTF. The rearrangement links TRBV4-2 to TRBJ1-2; D might be TRBD1 (6 bases). V was shortened by 0 bases and J by 4 bases, with 18 bases between the two germline ends. Germline V gives CDR1 LGHNA, CDR2 YNFKEQ. The CDR3 contains 17 residues.

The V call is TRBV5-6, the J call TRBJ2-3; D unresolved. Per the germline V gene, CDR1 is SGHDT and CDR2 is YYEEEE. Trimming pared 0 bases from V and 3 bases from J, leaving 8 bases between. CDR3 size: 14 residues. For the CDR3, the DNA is TGTGCCAGCAGCTTGGGGCAGGTAACAGATACGCAGTATTTT. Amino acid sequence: CASSLGQVTDTQYF.

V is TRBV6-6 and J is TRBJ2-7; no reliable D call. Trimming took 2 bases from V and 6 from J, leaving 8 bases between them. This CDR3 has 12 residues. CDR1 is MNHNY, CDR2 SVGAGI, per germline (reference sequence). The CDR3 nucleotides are TGTGCCAGCAGTTACCCCAATACCGAGCAGTACTTC. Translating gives CASSYPNTEQYF.

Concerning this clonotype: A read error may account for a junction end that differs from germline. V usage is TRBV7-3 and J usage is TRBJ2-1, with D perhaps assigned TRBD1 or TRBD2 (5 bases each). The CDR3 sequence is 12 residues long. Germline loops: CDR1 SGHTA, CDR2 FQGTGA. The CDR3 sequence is CAGSLEGNEQFF. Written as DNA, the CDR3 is TGTGCCGGCAGCTTAGAGGGGAATGAGCAGTTCTTC.

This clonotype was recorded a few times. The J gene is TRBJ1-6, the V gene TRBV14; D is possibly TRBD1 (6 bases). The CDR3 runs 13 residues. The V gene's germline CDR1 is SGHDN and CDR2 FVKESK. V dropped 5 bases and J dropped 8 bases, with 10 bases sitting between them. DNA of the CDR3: TGTGCCAGCAGCGAGGGGGACGATTCACCCCTCCACTTT. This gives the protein CASSEGDDSPLHF.

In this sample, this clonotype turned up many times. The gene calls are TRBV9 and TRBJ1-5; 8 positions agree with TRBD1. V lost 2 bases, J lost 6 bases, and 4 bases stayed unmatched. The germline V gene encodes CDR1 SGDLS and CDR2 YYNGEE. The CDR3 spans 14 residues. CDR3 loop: CASSVGQGSQPQHF. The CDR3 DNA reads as TGTGCCAGCAGCGTCGGACAGGGCAGTCAGCCCCAGCATTTT.

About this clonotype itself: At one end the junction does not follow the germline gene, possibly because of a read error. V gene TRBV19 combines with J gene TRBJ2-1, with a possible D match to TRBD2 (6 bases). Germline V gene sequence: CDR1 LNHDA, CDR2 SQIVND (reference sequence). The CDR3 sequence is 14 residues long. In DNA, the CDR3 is TGTGTCAGTTGCCCCGGGAGCTCCTACAATGAGCAGTTCTTC. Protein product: CVSCPGSSYNEQFF.

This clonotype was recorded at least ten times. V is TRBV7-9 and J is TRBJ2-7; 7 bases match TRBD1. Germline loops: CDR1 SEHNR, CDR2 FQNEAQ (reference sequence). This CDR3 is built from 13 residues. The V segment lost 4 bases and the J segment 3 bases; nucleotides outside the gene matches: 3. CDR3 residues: CASSSGQDYEQYF. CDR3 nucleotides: TGTGCCAGCAGCTCTGGACAGGACTACGAGCAGTACTTC.

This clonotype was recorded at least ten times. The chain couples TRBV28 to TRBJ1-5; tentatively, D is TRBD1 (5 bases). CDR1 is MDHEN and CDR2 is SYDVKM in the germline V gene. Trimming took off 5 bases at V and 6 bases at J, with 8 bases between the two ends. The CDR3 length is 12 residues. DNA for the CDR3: TGTGCCAGCAGTAAGGGGAGTCAGCCCCAGCATTTT. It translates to CASSKGSQPQHF. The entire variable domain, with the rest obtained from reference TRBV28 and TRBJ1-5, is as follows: DVKVTQSSRYLVKRTGEKVFLECVQDMDHENMFWYRQDPGLGLRLIYFSYDVKMKEKGDIPEGYSVSREKKERFSLILESASTNQTSMYLCASSKGSQPQHFGDGTRLSIL.

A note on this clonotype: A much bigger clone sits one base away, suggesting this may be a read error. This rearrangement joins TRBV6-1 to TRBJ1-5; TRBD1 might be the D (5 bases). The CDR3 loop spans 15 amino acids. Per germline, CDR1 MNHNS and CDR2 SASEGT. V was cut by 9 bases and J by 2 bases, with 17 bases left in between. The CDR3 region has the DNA TGTGCCAGTGGTCACGACTGGGGCGGCAATCAGCCCCAGCATTTT. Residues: CASGHDWGGNQPQHF.

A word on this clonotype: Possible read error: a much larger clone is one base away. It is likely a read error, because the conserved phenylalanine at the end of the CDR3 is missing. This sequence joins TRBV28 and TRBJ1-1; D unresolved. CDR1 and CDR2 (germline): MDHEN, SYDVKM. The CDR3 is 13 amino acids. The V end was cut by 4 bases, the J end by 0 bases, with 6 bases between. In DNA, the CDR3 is TGTGCCAGCAGTTCCCTGTTGAACACTGAAGCTTTCTCT. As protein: CASSSLLNTEAFS.

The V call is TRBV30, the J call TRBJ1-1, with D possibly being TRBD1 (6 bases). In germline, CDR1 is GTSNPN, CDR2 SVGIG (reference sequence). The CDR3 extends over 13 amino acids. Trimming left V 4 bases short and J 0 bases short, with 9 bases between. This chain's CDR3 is CAWNQGMNTEAFF. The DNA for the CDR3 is TGTGCCTGGAATCAGGGGATGAACACTGAAGCTTTCTTT.

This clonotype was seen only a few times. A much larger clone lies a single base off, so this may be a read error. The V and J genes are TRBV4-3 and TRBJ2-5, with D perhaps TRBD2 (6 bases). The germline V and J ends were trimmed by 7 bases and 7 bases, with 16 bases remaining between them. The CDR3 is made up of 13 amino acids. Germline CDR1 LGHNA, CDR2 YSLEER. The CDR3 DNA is TGCGCCAGCACCGCGGGTCCCGGGGGGACCCAGTACTTC. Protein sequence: CASTAGPGGTQYF.

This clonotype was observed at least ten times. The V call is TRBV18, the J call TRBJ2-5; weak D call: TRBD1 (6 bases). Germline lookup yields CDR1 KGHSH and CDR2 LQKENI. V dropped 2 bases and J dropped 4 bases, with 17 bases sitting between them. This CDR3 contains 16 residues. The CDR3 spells CASSPEAGARGETQYF. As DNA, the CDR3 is TGTGCCAGCTCACCAGAAGCAGGGGCCCGGGGAGAGACCCAGTACTTC.

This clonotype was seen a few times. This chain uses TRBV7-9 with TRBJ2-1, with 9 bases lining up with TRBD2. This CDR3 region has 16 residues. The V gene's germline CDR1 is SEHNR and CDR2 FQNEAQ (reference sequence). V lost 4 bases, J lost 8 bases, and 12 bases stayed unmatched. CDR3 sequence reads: CASSSTFAGGMDEQFF. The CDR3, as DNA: TGTGCCAGCAGCTCAACCTTTGCGGGAGGGATGGATGAGCAGTTCTTC.

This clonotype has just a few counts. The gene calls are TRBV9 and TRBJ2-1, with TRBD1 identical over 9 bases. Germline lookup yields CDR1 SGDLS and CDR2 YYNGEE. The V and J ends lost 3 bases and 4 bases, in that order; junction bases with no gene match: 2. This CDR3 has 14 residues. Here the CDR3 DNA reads TGTGCCAGCAGCGGCGGGACAGGGTACAATGAGCAGTTCTTC. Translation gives CASSGGTGYNEQFF.

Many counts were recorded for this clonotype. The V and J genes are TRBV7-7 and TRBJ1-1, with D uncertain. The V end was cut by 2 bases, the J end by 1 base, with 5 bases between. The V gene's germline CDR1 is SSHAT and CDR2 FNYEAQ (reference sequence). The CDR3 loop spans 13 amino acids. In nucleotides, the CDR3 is TGTGCCAGCAGCTTATACAAGAACACTGAAGCTTTCTTT. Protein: CASSLYKNTEAFF.

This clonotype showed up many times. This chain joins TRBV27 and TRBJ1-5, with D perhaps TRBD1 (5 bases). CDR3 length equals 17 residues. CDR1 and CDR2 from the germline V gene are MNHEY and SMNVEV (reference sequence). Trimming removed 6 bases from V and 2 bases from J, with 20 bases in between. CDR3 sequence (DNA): TGTGCCAGCAGACCCGCGGGACCGCGAAGAGGCAATCAGCCCCAGCATTTT. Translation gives CASRPAGPRRGNQPQHF.

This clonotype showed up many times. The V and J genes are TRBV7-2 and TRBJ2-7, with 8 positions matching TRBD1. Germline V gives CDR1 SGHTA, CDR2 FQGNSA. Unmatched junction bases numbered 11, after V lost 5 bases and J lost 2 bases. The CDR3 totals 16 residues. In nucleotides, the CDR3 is TGTGCCAGCAGCACAATTTATGTACAGGGGGCCTACGAGCAGTACTTC. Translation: CASSTIYVQGAYEQYF.

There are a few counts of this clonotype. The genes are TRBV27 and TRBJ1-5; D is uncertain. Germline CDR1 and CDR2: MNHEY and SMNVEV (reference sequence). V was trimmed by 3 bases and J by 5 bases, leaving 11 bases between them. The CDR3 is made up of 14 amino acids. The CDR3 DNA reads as TGTGCCAGCAGTTTCTTAGGGCCTTATCAGCCCCAGCATTTT. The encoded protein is CASSFLGPYQPQHF.

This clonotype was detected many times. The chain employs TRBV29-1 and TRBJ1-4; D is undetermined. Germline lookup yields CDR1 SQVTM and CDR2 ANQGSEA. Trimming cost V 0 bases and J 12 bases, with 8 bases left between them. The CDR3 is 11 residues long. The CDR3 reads CSVEDRGELFF. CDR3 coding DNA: TGCAGCGTTGAAGATCGCGGGGAACTGTTTTTT.

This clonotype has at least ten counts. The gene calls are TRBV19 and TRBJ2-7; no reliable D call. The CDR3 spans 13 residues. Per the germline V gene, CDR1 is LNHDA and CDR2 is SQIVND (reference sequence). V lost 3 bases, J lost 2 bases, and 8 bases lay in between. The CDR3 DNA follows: TGTGCCAGTAGTATCGGGCCCACCTACGAGCAGTACTTC. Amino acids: CASSIGPTYEQYF. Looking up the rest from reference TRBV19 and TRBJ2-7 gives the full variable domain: DGGITQSPKYLFRKEGQNVTLSCEQNLNHDAMYWYRQDPGQGLRLIYYSQIVNDFQKGDIAEGYSVSREKKESFPLTVTSAQKNPTAFYLCASSIGPTYEQYFGPGTRLTVT.

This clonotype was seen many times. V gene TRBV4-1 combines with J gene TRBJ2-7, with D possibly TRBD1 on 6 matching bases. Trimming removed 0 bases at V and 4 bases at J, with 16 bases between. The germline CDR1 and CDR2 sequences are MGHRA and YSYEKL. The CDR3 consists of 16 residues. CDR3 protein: CASSQELGQLGYEQYF. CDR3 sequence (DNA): TGCGCCAGCAGCCAAGAGCTGGGACAACTCGGGTACGAGCAGTACTTC.

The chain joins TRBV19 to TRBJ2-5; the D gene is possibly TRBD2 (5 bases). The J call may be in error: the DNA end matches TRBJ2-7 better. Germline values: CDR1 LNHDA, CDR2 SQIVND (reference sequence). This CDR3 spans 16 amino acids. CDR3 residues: CASSPLPRDVSYEQYF. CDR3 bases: TGTGCCAGTAGCCCCCTCCCCCGGGATGTATCCTACGAGCAGTACTTC.

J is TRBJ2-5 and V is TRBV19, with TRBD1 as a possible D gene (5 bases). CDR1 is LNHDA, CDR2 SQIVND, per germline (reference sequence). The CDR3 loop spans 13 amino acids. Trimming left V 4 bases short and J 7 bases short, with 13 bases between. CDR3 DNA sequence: TGTGCCAGTAGTAGTTCGACAGCAGTGACCCAGTACTTC. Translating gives CASSSSTAVTQYF. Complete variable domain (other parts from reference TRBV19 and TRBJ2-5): DGGITQSPKYLFRKEGQNVTLSCEQNLNHDAMYWYRQDPGQGLRLIYYSQIVNDFQKGDIAEGYSVSREKKESFPLTVTSAQKNPTAFYLCASSSSTAVTQYFGPGTRLLVL.

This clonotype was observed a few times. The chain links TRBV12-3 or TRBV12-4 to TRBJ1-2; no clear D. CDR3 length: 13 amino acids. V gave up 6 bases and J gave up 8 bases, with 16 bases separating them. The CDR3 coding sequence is TGTGCCAGCAGCCCCCGTGACATGGCAGGCTACACCTTC. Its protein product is CASSPRDMAGYTF.